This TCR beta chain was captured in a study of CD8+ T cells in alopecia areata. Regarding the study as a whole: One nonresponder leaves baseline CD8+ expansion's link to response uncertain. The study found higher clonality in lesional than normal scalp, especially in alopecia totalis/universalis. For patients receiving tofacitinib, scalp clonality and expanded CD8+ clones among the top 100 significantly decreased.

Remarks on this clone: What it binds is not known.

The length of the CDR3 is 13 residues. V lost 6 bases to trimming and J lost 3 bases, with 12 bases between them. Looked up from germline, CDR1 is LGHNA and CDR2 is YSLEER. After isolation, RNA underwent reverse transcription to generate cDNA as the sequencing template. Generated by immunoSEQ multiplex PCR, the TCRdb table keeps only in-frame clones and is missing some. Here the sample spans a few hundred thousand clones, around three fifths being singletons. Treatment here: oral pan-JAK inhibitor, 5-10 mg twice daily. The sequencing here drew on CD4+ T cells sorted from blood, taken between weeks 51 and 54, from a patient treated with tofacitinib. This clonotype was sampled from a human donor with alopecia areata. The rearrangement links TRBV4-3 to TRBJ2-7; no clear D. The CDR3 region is CASSPWAGYEQYF. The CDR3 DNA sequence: TGCGCCAGCAGTCCCTGGGCCGGCTACGAGCAGTACTTC.